This TCR beta chain comes out of a study of blood T cell repertoires in COVID-19. Background on the study: Acute and convalescent COVID-19 samples came from the United States, Italy and Spain.

Assay: immunoSEQ multiplex PCR; the TCRdb copy retains only in-frame clones and omits some. The table lists some 230,000 clones, around 83% of them singletons. As concerns this clone: This sample also contains other DNA sequences that code for the same CDR3.

The ends were cut back, 0 bases at V and 4 bases at J, with 4 bases in the middle. The V gene's germline CDR1 is GTSNPN and CDR2 SVGIG (reference sequence). The CDR3 runs to 12 residues. The TCR sequence derives from a man aged 35-49 years with acute or convalescent COVID-19. The chain combines TRBV30 with TRBJ1-3; D gene uncertain. Material for sequencing was peripheral blood. CDR3 amino acids: CAWSVSGNTIYF. CDR3 coding DNA: TGTGCCTGGAGTGTCTCGGGAAACACCATATATTTT.